This T cell receptor (beta chain) was identified during a study of beta chain features in type 1 diabetes. Broader study findings: The question left open here concerned HLA type influencing TCRB rearrangement. High TCR expression in some cells could lead to their over-representation in cDNA sequencing. All four CD4+ subsets from Type 1 diabetes patients carried moderately but significantly shorter TCRB CDR3s.

The CDR3 spans 12 residues. V gave up 7 bases and J gave up 7 bases, with 10 bases separating them. In germline, CDR1 is SNHLY, CDR2 FYNNEI. There are many counts of this clone. The antigen remains undetermined. Per donor, one heparinised blood draw averaged about 116 mL. All of the isolated RNA was reverse transcribed, so expressed TCRB transcripts were sequenced. Samples of naive, central memory and regulatory T cells yielded a mean of around 4 million reads. The data were produced by immunoSEQ multiplex PCR, yet TCRdb's version contains in-frame clones alone and is incomplete. The sample has fewer than 400,000 clones; about a tenth are singletons.

The rearrangement uses TRBV2 and TRBJ2-2, with no clear D. Specimen: central memory CD4+ T cells from blood. The origin of this receptor is a young man with type 1 diabetes. The CDR3 coding sequence is TGTGCCAGCACCGCCGAACGCGGGGAGCTGTTTTTT. Its translation: CASTAERGELFF.